Ten or more counts support the clone carrying this TCR beta chain. This clone may be a read error of a much larger clone one base away. All gene names here are mouse names. The sequence runs out 4 residues before the end of the CDR3; the remainder is reconstructed from the germline J gene. The sample carries other DNA sequences with the same CDR3. This sample is part of a study of CD8+ T cells in alopecia areata. V lost 4 bases and J lost 0; bases outside the gene matches: 2. This CDR3 is 14 amino acids long. Germline lookup yields CDR1 SGHDT and CDR2 FRDEAV. CD4, CD8alpha, NKG2D, NKG2ACE and other markers guided sorting of pooled cutaneous lymph node cells. The authors extracted RNA and reverse transcribed it into cDNA as the sequencing template. The data were produced by immunoSEQ multiplex PCR, yet TCRdb's version contains in-frame clones alone and is incomplete. The table lists about 270,000 clones, with no singletons.

The sequence was collected from a C3H/HeJ mouse with alopecia areata. Mouse strain MHC haplotype: H2-k. The chain joins TRBV14 to TRBJ1-2, with 8 bases identical to TRBD1. Sequenced sample: CD4+ T cells sorted from a lymph node. CDR3 sequence: CASSPQGANSDYTF. Partial CDR3 DNA: TGTGCCAGCAGTCCACAGGGGGCAAACTCC.